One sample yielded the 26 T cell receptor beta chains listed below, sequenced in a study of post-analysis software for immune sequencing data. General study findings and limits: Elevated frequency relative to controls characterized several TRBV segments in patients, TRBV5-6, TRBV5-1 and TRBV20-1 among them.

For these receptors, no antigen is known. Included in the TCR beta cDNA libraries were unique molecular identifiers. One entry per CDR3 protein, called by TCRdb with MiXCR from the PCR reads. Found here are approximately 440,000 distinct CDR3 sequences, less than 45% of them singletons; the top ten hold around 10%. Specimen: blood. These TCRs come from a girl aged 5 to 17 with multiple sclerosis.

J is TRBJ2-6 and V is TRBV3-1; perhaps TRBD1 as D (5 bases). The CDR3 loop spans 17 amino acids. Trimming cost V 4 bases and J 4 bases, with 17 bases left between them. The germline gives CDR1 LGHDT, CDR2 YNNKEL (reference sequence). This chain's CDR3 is CASSPYQGAPGANVLTF. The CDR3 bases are TGTGCCAGCAGCCCCTATCAAGGGGCGCCCGGGGCCAACGTCCTGACTTTC.

Here the CDR3 DNA reads TGTGCCAGCAGCTTACAGGGTAGGGATCAGCCCCAGCATTTT. The encoded protein is CASSLQGRDQPQHF. The chain carries TRBV5-6 and TRBJ1-5, with D possibly matching TRBD1 (6 bases). Germline V gives CDR1 SGHDT, CDR2 YYEEEE. V was pared by 2 bases and J by 5 bases, with 11 bases between. The CDR3 is made up of 14 amino acids. The full variable domain, rest sourced from reference TRBV5-6 and TRBJ1-5, is DAGVTQSPTHLIKTRGQQVTLRCSPKSGHDTVSWYQQALGQGPQFIFQYYEEEERQRGNFPDRFSGHQFPNYSSELNVNALLLGDSALYLCASSLQGRDQPQHFGDGTRLSIL.

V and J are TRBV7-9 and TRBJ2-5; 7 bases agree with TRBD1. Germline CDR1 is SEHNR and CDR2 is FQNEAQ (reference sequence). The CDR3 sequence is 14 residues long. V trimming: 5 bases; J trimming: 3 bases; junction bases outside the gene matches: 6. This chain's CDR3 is CASSAQGEEETQYF. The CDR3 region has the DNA TGTGCCAGCAGCGCCCAGGGGGAAGAAGAGACCCAGTACTTC.

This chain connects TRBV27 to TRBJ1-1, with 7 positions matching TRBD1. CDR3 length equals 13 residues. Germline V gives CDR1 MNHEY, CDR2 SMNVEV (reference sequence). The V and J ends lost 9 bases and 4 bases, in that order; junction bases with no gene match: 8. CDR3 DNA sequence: TGTGCCAGTAAGAAGACAGGGTTCACTGAAGCTTTCTTT. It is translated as CASKKTGFTEAFF.

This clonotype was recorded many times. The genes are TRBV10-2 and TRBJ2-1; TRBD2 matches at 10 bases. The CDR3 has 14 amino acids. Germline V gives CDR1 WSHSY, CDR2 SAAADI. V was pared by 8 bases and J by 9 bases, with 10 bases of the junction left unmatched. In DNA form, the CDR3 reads TGCGCCAGCGCCGGGACTAGCGCTCTCCGTGAGCAGTTCTTC. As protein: CASAGTSALREQFF.

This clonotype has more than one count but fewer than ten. CDR3 DNA: TGTGCCGTCTCGGCAGGGGTTAATTCACCCCTCCACTTT. It yields the protein CAVSAGVNSPLHF. V and J are TRBV12-3 or TRBV12-4 and TRBJ1-6; a weak D match, TRBD1 (6 bases). CDR3 length equals 13 residues. The V end was cut by 11 bases, the J end by 6 bases, with 14 bases between.

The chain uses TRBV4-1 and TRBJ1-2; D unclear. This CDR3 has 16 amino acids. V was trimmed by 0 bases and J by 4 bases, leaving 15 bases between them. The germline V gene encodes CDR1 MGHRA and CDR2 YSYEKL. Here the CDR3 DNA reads TGCGCCAGCAGCCAAGATCGGCAGACTTGGCTCTATGGCTACACCTTC. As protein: CASSQDRQTWLYGYTF.

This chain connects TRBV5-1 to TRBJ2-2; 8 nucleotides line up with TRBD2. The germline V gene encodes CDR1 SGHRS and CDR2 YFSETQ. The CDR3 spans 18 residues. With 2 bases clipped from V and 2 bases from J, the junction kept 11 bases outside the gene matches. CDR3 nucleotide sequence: TGCGCCAGCAGCTTCTCCTTCATAGCGGGACCAAACACCGGGGAGCTGTTTTTT. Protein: CASSFSFIAGPNTGELFF.

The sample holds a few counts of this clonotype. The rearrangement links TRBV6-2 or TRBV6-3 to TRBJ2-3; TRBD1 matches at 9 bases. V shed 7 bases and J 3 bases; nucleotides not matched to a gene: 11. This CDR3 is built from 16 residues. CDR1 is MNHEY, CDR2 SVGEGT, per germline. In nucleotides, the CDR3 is TGTGCCAGCACCGCGATGCGGGACAGGGAGACAGATACGCAGTATTTT. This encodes CASTAMRDRETDTQYF.

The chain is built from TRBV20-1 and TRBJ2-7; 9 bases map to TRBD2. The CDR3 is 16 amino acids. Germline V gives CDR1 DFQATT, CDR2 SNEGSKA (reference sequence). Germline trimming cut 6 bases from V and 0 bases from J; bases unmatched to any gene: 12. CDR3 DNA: TGCAGTGCCCCCGATAGCGGGAGCGGGTCCTCCTACGAGCAGTACTTC. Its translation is CSAPDSGSGSSYEQYF.

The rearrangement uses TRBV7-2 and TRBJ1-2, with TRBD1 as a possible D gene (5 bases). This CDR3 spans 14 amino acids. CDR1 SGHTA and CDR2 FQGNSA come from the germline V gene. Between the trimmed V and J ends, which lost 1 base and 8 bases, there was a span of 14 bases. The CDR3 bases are TGTGCCAGCAGCTTAGTCGCAGACCAGGGAGGCTACACCTTC. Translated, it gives CASSLVADQGGYTF.

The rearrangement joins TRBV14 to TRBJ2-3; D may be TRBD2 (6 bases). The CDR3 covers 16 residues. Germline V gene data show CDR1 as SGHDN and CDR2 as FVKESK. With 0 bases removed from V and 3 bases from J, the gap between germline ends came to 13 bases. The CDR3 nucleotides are TGTGCCAGCAGCCAAGATCCCGGGGGTGGGACAGATACGCAGTATTTT. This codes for CASSQDPGGGTDTQYF.

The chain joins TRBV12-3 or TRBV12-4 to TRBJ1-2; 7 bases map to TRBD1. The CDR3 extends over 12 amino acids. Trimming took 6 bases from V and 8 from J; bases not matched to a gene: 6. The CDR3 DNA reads TGTGCCAGCAGGCAGACAGGGAACGGCTACACCTTC. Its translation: CASRQTGNGYTF.

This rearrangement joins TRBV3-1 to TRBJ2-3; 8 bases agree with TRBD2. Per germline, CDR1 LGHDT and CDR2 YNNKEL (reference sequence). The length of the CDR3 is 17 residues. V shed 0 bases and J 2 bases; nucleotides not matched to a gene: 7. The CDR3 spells CASSQDRAGGYTDTQYF. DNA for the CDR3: TGTGCCAGCAGCCAAGATAGGGCGGGAGGATACACAGATACGCAGTATTTT.

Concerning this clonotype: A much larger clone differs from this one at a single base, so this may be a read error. The CDR3 nucleotides read TGTGCCAGCAACCCCCCGGGGGGCGCATACACAGATACGCAGTATTTT. This codes for CASNPPGGAYTDTQYF. The gene calls are TRBV28 and TRBJ2-3, with a possible D match to TRBD2 (7 bases). Germline V gene lookup returns CDR1 MDHEN and CDR2 SYDVKM. CDR3 size: 16 residues. V was clipped by 7 bases and J by 2 bases, with 19 bases between them.

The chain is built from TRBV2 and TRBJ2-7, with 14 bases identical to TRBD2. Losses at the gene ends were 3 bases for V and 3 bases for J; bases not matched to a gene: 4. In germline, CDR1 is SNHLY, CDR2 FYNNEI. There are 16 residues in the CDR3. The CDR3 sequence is CASSEGTSGSLYEQYF. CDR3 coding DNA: TGTGCCAGCAGTGAGGGGACTAGCGGGAGCCTCTACGAGCAGTACTTC.

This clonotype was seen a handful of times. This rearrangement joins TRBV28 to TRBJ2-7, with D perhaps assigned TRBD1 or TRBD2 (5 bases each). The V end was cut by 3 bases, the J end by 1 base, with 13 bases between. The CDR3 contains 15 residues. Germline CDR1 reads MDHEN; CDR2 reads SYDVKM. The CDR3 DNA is TGTGCCAGCAGTTTCTGGGACGCCGTTTCCTACGAGCAGTACTTC. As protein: CASSFWDAVSYEQYF.

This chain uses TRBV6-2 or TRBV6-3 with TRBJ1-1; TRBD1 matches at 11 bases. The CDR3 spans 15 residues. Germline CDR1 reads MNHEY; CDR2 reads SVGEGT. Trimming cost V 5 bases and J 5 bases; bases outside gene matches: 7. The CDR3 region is CASSRGQGARTEAFF. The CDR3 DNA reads TGTGCCAGCAGTAGAGGACAGGGGGCTAGGACTGAAGCTTTCTTT.

The CDR3, as DNA: TGCGCCAGCAAACCTTCAGCAGGCAATGAGCAGTTCTTC. Encoded protein: CASKPSAGNEQFF. The chain joins TRBV4-1 to TRBJ2-1; D gene ambiguous. The ends were cut back, 7 bases at V and 6 bases at J, with 13 bases in the middle. This CDR3 comprises 13 residues. The germline CDR1 and CDR2 sequences are MGHRA and YSYEKL.

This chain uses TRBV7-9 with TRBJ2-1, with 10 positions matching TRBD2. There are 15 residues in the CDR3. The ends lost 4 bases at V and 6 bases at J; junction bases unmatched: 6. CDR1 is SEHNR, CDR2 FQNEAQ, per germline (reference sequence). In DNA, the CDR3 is TGTGCCAGCAGCTCTAGAACTAGCGGGATCAATGAGCAGTTCTTC. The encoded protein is CASSSRTSGINEQFF.

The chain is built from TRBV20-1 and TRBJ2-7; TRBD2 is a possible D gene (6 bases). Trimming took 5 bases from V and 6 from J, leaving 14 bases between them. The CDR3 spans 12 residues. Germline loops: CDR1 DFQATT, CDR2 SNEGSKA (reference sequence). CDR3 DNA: TGCAGTGCTCGGAGGGCCGGTACCGAGCAGTACTTC. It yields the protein CSARRAGTEQYF.

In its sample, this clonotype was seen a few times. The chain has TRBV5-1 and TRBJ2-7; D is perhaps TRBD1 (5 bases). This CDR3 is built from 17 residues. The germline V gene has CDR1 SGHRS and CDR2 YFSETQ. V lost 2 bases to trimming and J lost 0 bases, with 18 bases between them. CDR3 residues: CASSFRGPTPFSYEQYF. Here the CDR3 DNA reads TGCGCCAGCAGCTTTAGGGGCCCTACTCCTTTCTCCTACGAGCAGTACTTC.

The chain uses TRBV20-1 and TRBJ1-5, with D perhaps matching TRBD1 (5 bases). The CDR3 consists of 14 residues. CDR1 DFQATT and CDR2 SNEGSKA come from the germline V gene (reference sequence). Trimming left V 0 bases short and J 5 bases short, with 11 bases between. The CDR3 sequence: CSARDRAGYQPQHF. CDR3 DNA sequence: TGCAGTGCTAGAGATCGTGCAGGGTATCAGCCCCAGCATTTT.

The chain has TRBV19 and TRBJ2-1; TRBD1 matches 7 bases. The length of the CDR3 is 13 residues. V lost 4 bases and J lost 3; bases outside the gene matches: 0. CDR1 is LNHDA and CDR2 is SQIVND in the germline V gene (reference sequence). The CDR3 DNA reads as TGTGCCAGTAGTAACAGGGGCTACAATGAGCAGTTCTTC. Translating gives CASSNRGYNEQFF.

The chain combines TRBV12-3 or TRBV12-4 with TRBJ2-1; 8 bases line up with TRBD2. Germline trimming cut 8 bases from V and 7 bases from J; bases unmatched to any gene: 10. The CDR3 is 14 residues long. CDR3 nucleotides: TGTGCCAGCCAACGGAGCGGGAGATCGAATGAGCAGTTCTTC. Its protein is CASQRSGRSNEQFF.

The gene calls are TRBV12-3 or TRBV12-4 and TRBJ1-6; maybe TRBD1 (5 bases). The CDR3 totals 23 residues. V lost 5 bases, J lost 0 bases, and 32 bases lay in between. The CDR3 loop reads CASSLNRRGLQPRFSSYNSPLHF. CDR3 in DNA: TGTGCCAGCAGTCTAAATAGACGGGGGTTGCAACCTCGTTTTAGCTCCTATAATTCACCCCTCCACTTT.